A selection of T cell receptor beta chains follows, all from one sample in a study of T cells after yellow fever vaccination. TCRdb processed the 5' RACE reads anew with MiXCR; each CDR3 protein has one entry. The sample contains about 550,000 distinct CDR3 sequences, 19% of which appear only once. The sample consisted of PBMCs, taken 15 days after the yellow fever booster vaccination. These TCRs come from a man aged 25 to 45 who received the YFV17D yellow fever vaccine. Each CDR3 is given with its conserved first and last residue. The order of the fields is D gene, J gene, V gene, clone size, CDR3 protein, CDR3 DNA. D genes are given only for firm matches. Where a row states a size, it is once, few, many or the class of an expanded clone; other rows omit it.

. TRBJ2-7 TRBV12-3/TRBV12-4 . CASSLHGGPYEQYF TGTGCCAGCAGTCTCCACGGGGGACCCTACGAGCAGTACTTC
TRBD1 TRBJ2-7 TRBV24-1 . CAKIQTVGRDRMFYEQYF TGTGCCAAGATTCAAACGGTCGGCCGGGACAGGATGTTCTACGAGCAGTACTTC
. TRBJ2-2 TRBV4-3 few CASSQDRVPGELFF TGCGCCAGCAGCCAAGATCGAGTGCCCGGGGAGCTGTTTTTT
TRBD2 TRBJ2-5 TRBV9 few CASSPLSGGQETQYF TGTGCCAGCAGCCCCCTGAGCGGGGGTCAAGAGACCCAGTACTTC
. TRBJ2-1 TRBV7-9 . CASSRPTNRAYNEQFF TGTGCCAGCAGCCGACCAACCAACAGGGCCTACAATGAGCAGTTCTTC
TRBD1 TRBJ2-7 TRBV10-3 few CAISGGQGSLKQYF TGTGCCATCAGTGGGGGACAGGGATCACTAAAGCAGTACTTC
. TRBJ2-5 TRBV20-1 . CSARDLRGRRYF TGCAGTGCTAGAGATCTCCGGGGTAGAAGGTACTTC
TRBD2 TRBJ2-7 TRBV5-1 . CASSPTLAGVFYEQYF TGCGCCAGCAGTCCTACTTTAGCGGGAGTGTTCTACGAGCAGTACTTC
. TRBJ1-5 TRBV6-2/TRBV6-3 . CASRMTGRPQHF TGTGCCAGCAGGATGACGGGGAGGCCCCAGCATTTT
TRBD2 TRBJ2-3 TRBV5-1 . CASRTTSGSYRGHTDTQYF TGCGCCAGCAGAACGACTAGCGGGAGTTACCGGGGGCACACAGATACGCAGTATTTT
TRBD2 TRBJ2-2 TRBV20-1 . CSAKWASGTGELFF TGCAGTGCTAAATGGGCTAGCGGGACCGGGGAGCTGTTTTTT
. TRBJ2-1 TRBV15 few CATSRGSRYNEQFF TGTGCCACCAGCAGAGGTTCACGCTACAATGAGCAGTTCTTC
TRBD2 TRBJ2-2 TRBV20-1 . CSARPFGRAYTGELFF TGCAGTGCTAGACCCTTCGGGAGGGCCTACACCGGGGAGCTGTTTTTT
. TRBJ2-3 TRBV27 . CASSLSNPLSTDTQYF TGTGCCAGCAGTTTATCGAATCCACTAAGCACAGATACGCAGTATTTT
TRBD2 TRBJ2-7 TRBV7-9 . CASSLGGRIDEQYF TGTGCCAGCAGCTTAGGCGGGAGGATAGACGAGCAGTACTTC
. TRBJ2-1 TRBV5-1 . CASSLDEWVSYNEQFF TGCGCCAGCAGCTTGGACGAGTGGGTGTCCTACAATGAGCAGTTCTTC
TRBD1 TRBJ1-1 TRBV20-1 . CSAGNRGTTEAFF TGCAGTGCTGGGAACAGGGGGACAACTGAAGCTTTCTTT
. TRBJ2-5 TRBV3-1 few CASSPGTTGTQYF TGTGCCAGCAGCCCGGGGACGACAGGGACCCAGTACTTC
. TRBJ1-6 TRBV25-1 . CASWGQENSPLHF TGTGCCAGCTGGGGGCAGGAGAATTCACCCCTCCACTTT
TRBD2 TRBJ2-1 TRBV27 . CASSLGGRGYNEQFF TGTGCCAGCAGTTTAGGCGGGAGAGGCTACAATGAGCAGTTCTTC
. TRBJ2-7 TRBV7-8 . CASSPQGEPYEQYF TGTGCCAGCAGCCCTCAAGGAGAACCCTACGAGCAGTACTTC
. TRBJ2-1 TRBV12-3/TRBV12-4 few CASSLSTGNYNEQFF TGTGCCAGCAGTTTGTCCACAGGGAACTACAATGAGCAGTTCTTC
. TRBJ2-1 TRBV11-2 few CASSATLMNEQFF TGTGCCAGCAGCGCAACTTTGATGAATGAGCAGTTCTTC
. TRBJ1-2 TRBV5-1 few CASTAGGFGYTF TGCGCCAGCACCGCCGGAGGGTTCGGCTACACCTTC
TRBD2 TRBJ2-5 TRBV7-2 few CASSLAQRGTSDRTQYF TGTGCCAGCAGCTTAGCGCAAAGGGGGACTAGCGATCGGACCCAGTACTTC
TRBD2 TRBJ2-7 TRBV6-2/TRBV6-3 few CASTKFPGLAGTNPLYEQYF TGTGCCAGCACTAAATTTCCGGGACTAGCGGGAACCAACCCTCTCTACGAGCAGTACTTC
TRBD1 TRBJ2-1 TRBV7-2 . CASSLVGTGWNEQFF TGTGCCAGCAGCTTAGTTGGGACAGGGTGGAATGAGCAGTTCTTC
TRBD2 TRBJ2-3 TRBV9 . CASSVAGAGVSTDTQYF TGTGCCAGCAGCGTAGCTGGAGCGGGAGTTAGCACAGATACGCAGTATTTT
TRBD2 TRBJ2-7 TRBV7-2 few CASGPSGYEQYF TGTGCCAGCGGCCCTAGCGGGTACGAGCAGTACTTC
TRBD1 TRBJ2-7 TRBV24-1 . CATSVPDREVYEQYF TGTGCCACCAGTGTCCCGGACAGGGAAGTCTACGAGCAGTACTTC
. TRBJ2-1 TRBV2 few CASRPAASHNEQFF TGTGCCAGCAGGCCCGCGGCCAGCCACAATGAGCAGTTCTTC
TRBD1 TRBJ2-3 TRBV6-1 . CASSLTGGGSRQYF TGTGCCAGCAGCCTAACAGGGGGCGGTTCGAGGCAGTATTTT
. TRBJ2-1 TRBV20-1 few CSARAGWSYNEQFF TGCAGTGCTAGGGCAGGGTGGTCCTACAATGAGCAGTTCTTC
TRBD1 TRBJ1-1 TRBV25-1 . CASSEGTGYTEAFF TGTGCCAGCAGTGAAGGGACAGGTTACACTGAAGCTTTCTTT
. TRBJ2-7 TRBV9 few CASSVAEGEQYF TGTGCCAGCAGCGTAGCGGAGGGCGAGCAGTACTTC
. TRBJ1-2 TRBV9 . CASSVGASGAYGYTF TGTGCCAGCAGCGTAGGCGCCTCGGGGGCCTATGGCTACACCTTC
. TRBJ2-1 TRBV28 . CASQTPTGVNEQFF TGTGCCAGCCAGACACCTACCGGTGTGAATGAGCAGTTCTTC
. TRBJ2-4 TRBV9 few CASRPNPALAKNIQYF TGTGCCAGCAGACCTAATCCGGCCCTAGCCAAAAACATTCAGTACTTC
TRBD2 TRBJ2-7 TRBV15 . CATSRVGLAGDHEQYF TGTGCCACCAGCAGAGTGGGACTAGCGGGAGACCACGAGCAGTACTTC
TRBD1 TRBJ2-5 TRBV20-1 few CSAHRGRETQYF TGCAGTGCTCACAGGGGGCGAGAGACCCAGTACTTC
. TRBJ2-7 TRBV6-5 . CASSYSAGTPYEQYF TGTGCCAGCAGTTACTCGGCAGGGACTCCCTACGAGCAGTACTTC
. TRBJ2-2 TRBV12-5 few CASALGTMDTGELFF TGTGCTAGTGCCCTCGGGACGATGGACACCGGGGAGCTGTTTTTT
TRBD2 TRBJ2-7 TRBV20-1 few CSAVGLAGSVEQYF TGCAGTGCTGTTGGACTAGCGGGAAGCGTCGAGCAGTACTTC
. TRBJ2-5 TRBV7-9 . CASSLVVGGGETQYF TGTGCCAGCAGCTTAGTCGTCGGCGGCGGGGAGACCCAGTACTTC
. TRBJ2-7 TRBV3-1 . CASSQGWADPYEQYF TGTGCCAGCAGCCAAGGGTGGGCGGATCCCTACGAGCAGTACTTC
. TRBJ2-1 TRBV20-1 . CSASSQPNEQFF TGCAGTGCTAGTAGCCAGCCCAATGAGCAGTTCTTC
TRBD1 TRBJ1-5 TRBV20-1 . CSAQGDRYQPQHF TGCAGTGCCCAGGGGGACAGGTACCAGCCCCAGCATTTT
. TRBJ2-1 TRBV11-2 once CASSLVRLMASSYNEQFF TGTGCCAGCAGCTTAGTTCGCCTGATGGCTAGCAGCTACAATGAGCAGTTCTTC
. TRBJ1-6 TRBV5-1 few CASSLAVGSPLHF TGCGCCAGCAGCTTGGCCGTCGGATCACCCCTCCACTTT
. TRBJ1-3 TRBV6-1 few CASKHRGSGNTIYF TGTGCCAGCAAGCATAGGGGCTCAGGAAACACCATATATTTT
TRBD2 TRBJ2-7 TRBV20-1 . CSARSQTSGTDEQYF TGCAGTGCCCGATCCCAGACTAGCGGGACTGACGAGCAGTACTTC
. TRBJ2-7 TRBV6-2/TRBV6-3 . CASSYSDAGVYEQYF TGTGCCAGCAGTTACTCAGATGCCGGGGTCTACGAGCAGTACTTC
. TRBJ2-1 TRBV29-1 few CSAGGSYNEQFF TGCAGCGCTGGGGGCTCCTACAATGAGCAGTTCTTC
TRBD1 TRBJ1-6 TRBV27 . CASSLYLGAGGRDSPLHF TGTGCCAGCAGTCTATACTTAGGGGCAGGGGGCCGGGATTCACCCCTCCACTTT